The source of this T cell receptor (beta chain) is a study of identical twins. The CDR3 consists of 13 residues. Trimming took 6 bases from V and 0 from J, leaving 11 bases between them. Germline V gives CDR1 GTSNPN, CDR2 SVGIG (reference sequence). TCRdb itself ran the 5' RACE reads through MiXCR, one entry per CDR3 protein. The data show a few hundred thousand distinct CDR3 sequences, 12% seen once. In its sample, this clonotype was seen many times. The sample was also reused in another study, on yellow fever vaccine responses in identical twins. As that report states: Twins showed a vaccine T cell response that reportedly seemed partly convergent, partly personalized.

The chain combines TRBV30 with TRBJ1-1, with D hard to call. This receptor was taken from a woman under 30 in good health. The material sequenced was memory (CD45RO+) T cells sorted from blood. In DNA, the CDR3 is TGTGCCTGTGACACCACGGTGAACACTGAAGCTTTCTTT. Translating gives CACDTTVNTEAFF. The whole variable domain, remainder taken from reference TRBV30 and TRBJ1-1, is SQTIHQWPATLVQPVGSPLSLECTVEGTSNPNLYWYRQAAGRGLQLLFYSVGIGQISSEVPQNLSASRPQDRQFILSSKKLLLSDSGFYLCACDTTVNTEAFFGQGTRLTVV.